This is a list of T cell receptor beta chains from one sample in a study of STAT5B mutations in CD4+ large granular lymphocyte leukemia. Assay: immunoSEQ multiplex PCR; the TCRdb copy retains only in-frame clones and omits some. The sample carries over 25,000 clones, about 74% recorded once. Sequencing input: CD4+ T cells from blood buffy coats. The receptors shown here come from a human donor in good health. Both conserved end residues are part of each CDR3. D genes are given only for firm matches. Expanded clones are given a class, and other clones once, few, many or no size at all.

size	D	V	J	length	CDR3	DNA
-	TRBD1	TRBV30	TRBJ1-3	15	CAWSHNRGSGNTIYF	TGTGCCTGGAGCCATAACAGGGGCTCTGGAAACACCATATATTTT
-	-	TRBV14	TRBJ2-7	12	CASSQVRYEQYF	TGTGCCAGCAGCCAAGTCAGGTACGAGCAGTACTTC
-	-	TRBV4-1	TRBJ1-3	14	CASSHGGNGNTIYF	TGCGCCAGCAGCCACGGAGGGAACGGAAACACCATATATTTT
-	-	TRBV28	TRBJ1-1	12	CASTAGLSEAFF	TGTGCCAGCACCGCAGGGTTATCTGAAGCTTTCTTT
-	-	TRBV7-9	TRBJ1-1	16	CASSPQEVRGNTEAFF	TGTGCCAGCAGCCCACAGGAAGTCCGAGGCAACACTGAAGCTTTCTTT
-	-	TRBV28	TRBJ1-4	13	CASDAEGEEKLFF	TGTGCCAGCGACGCAGAGGGTGAGGAAAAACTGTTTTTT
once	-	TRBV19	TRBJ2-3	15	CASSIGDVGADTQYF	TGTGCCAGTAGTATCGGCGACGTTGGGGCAGATACGCAGTATTTT
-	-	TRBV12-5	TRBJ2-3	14	CASASGRSTDTQYF	TGTGCTAGTGCTTCAGGGAGAAGCACAGATACGCAGTATTTT
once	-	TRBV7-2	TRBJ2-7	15	CASSLMGGIIYEQYF	TGTGCCAGCAGCTTAATGGGCGGGATAATCTACGAGCAGTACTTC
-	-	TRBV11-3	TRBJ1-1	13	CASSFQDNTEAFF	TGTGCCAGCAGCTTTCAGGACAACACTGAAGCTTTCTTT
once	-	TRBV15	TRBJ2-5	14	CATSRGGGGETQYF	TGTGCCACCAGCAGAGGTGGGGGCGGGGAGACCCAGTACTTC
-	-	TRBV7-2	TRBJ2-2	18	CASSLAGIEGLNTGELFF	TGTGCCAGCAGCTTAGCAGGAATTGAGGGACTTAACACCGGGGAGCTGTTTTTT
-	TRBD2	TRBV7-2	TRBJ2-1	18	CASSLRLAGPTASNEQFF	TGTGCCAGCAGCTTACGCCTAGCGGGTCCCACGGCCAGCAATGAGCAGTTCTTC
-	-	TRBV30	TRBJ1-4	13	CAWSPGRNEKLFF	TGTGCCTGGAGCCCCGGCAGGAATGAAAAACTGTTTTTT
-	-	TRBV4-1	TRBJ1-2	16	CASSQDLVLKGYGYTF	TGCGCCAGCAGCCAAGATCTGGTCTTAAAGGGCTATGGCTACACCTTC
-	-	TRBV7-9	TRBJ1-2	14	CASSLHLGSYGYTF	TGTGCCAGCAGCTTACACCTGGGGTCCTATGGCTACACCTTC
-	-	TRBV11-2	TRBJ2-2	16	CASSFTRASVTGELFF	TGTGCCAGCAGCTTTACGAGGGCCTCGGTTACCGGGGAGCTGTTTTTT
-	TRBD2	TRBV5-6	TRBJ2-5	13	CASSLGLAGTQYF	TGTGCCAGCAGCTTGGGGTTAGCGGGGACTCAGTACTTC
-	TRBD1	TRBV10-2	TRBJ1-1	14	CASSGGQGAGEAFF	TGCGCCAGCAGTGGAGGGCAGGGGGCCGGTGAAGCTTTCTTT
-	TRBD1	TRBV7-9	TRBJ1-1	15	CASSLWDRGNTEAFF	TGTGCCAGCAGCCTGTGGGACAGGGGGAACACTGAAGCTTTCTTT
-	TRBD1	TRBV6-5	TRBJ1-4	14	CASSRQGGDEKLFF	TGTGCCAGCAGCAGACAGGGGGGTGATGAAAAACTGTTTTTT
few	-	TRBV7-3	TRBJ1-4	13	CASSRGVNEKLFF	TGTGCCAGCAGCCGCGGGGTAAATGAAAAACTGTTTTTT
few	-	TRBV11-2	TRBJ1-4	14	CASSISLSNEKLFF	TGTGCCAGCAGCATATCGTTGTCTAATGAAAAACTGTTTTTT
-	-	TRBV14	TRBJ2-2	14	CASSQRLDTGELFF	TGTGCCAGCAGCCAGAGACTAGATACCGGGGAGCTGTTTTTT
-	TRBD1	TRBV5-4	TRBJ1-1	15	CASSPDRGGNTEAFF	TGTGCCAGCAGCCCAGACAGGGGCGGTAACACTGAAGCTTTCTTT
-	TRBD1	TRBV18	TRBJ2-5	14	CASHQTGAPETQYF	TGTGCCAGCCACCAAACAGGGGCCCCAGAGACCCAGTACTTC
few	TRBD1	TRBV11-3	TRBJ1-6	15	CASSPRTGRNSPLHF	TGTGCCAGCAGCCCCCGGACAGGGAGGAATTCACCCCTCCACTTT
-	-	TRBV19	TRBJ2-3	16	CASSLQTGASTDTQYF	TGTGCCAGTAGTCTCCAGACAGGCGCTAGCACAGATACGCAGTATTTT
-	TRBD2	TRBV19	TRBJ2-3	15	CASSRLVAGTDTQYF	TGTGCCAGTAGTAGGTTGGTAGCGGGGACAGATACGCAGTATTTT
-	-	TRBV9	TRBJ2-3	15	CASSVGERFTDTQYF	TGTGCCAGCAGCGTAGGGGAGCGGTTCACAGATACGCAGTATTTT
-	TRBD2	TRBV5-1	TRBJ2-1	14	CASRLAGEADEQFF	TGCGCCAGCAGACTAGCGGGGGAGGCCGATGAGCAGTTCTTC
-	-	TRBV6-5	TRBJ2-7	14	CASSPRGWPGEQYF	TGTGCCAGCAGCCCCAGGGGATGGCCGGGCGAGCAGTACTTC
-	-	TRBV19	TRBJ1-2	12	CATRGRRYGYTF	TGTGCCACCCGGGGACGGCGCTATGGCTACACCTTC
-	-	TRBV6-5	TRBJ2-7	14	CASRRAGQSYEQYF	TGTGCCAGCCGTCGTGCGGGACAGTCCTACGAGCAGTACTTC
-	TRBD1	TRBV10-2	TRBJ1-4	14	CASSEPGTDEKLFF	TGCGCCAGCAGTGAACCCGGGACAGATGAAAAACTGTTTTTT
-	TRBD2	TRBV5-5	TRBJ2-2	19	CASSLALAGGIANTGELFF	TGTGCCAGCAGCTTGGCCCTAGCGGGAGGGATTGCGAACACCGGGGAGCTGTTTTTT
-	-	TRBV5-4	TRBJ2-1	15	CASRGHRDPYNEQFF	TGTGCCAGCAGGGGCCACAGGGATCCCTACAATGAGCAGTTCTTC
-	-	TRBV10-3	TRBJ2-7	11	CAISELNEQYF	TGTGCCATCAGTGAGTTGAACGAGCAGTACTTC
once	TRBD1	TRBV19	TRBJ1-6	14	CASSGQVFNSPLHF	TGTGCCAGTAGTGGACAGGTGTTTAATTCACCCCTCCACTTT
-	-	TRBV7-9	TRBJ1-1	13	CASSLVQGLEAFF	TGTGCCAGCAGCTTAGTACAGGGACTTGAAGCTTTCTTT
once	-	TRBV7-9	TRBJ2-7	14	CASSLGWNSAEQYF	TGTGCCAGCAGCTTGGGCTGGAATAGTGCCGAGCAGTACTTC
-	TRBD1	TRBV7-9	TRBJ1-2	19	CASSSIQGGRDRLNPGYTF	TGTGCCAGCAGCTCTATCCAGGGTGGGAGGGACAGGTTAAATCCGGGCTACACCTTC
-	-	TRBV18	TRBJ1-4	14	CASSPDSLNEKLFF	TGTGCCAGCTCACCCGACAGCCTTAATGAAAAACTGTTTTTT
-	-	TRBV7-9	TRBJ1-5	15	CASSLDAAGTQPQHF	TGTGCCAGCAGCTTAGACGCCGCAGGTACCCAGCCCCAGCATTTT
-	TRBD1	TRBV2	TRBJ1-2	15	CASSPTGSGDYGYTF	TGTGCCAGCAGCCCGACAGGGTCTGGTGACTATGGCTACACCTTC
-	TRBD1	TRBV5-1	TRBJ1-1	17	CASSFSTGGNLPLEAFF	TGCGCCAGCAGCTTCAGCACAGGGGGGAATTTGCCTCTTGAAGCTTTCTTT
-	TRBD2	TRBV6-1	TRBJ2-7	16	CASSVSRAGVSYEQYF	TGTGCCAGCAGTGTATCAAGAGCGGGAGTTTCCTACGAGCAGTACTTC
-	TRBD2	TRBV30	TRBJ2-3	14	CAWRTSGQTDTQYF	TGTGCCTGGAGGACTAGCGGGCAGACAGATACGCAGTATTTT
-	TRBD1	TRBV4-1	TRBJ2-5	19	CASSQDIPFGQGTQETQYF	TGCGCCAGCAGCCAAGATATCCCCTTTGGACAGGGGACCCAAGAGACCCAGTACTTC
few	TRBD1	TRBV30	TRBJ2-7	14	CAWSRGQTFREQYF	TGTGCCTGGAGTAGGGGACAGACATTTCGGGAGCAGTACTTC
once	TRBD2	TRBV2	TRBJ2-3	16	CASTKLAGGPTDTQYF	TGTGCCAGCACGAAACTAGCGGGGGGCCCCACAGATACGCAGTATTTT
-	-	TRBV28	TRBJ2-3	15	CASSPLERSTDTQYF	TGTGCCAGCAGCCCCCTCGAGAGAAGCACAGATACGCAGTATTTT
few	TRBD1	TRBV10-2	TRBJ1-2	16	CASSDGTGSSNYGYTF	TGCGCCAGCAGTGACGGGACAGGGAGCTCTAACTATGGCTACACCTTC
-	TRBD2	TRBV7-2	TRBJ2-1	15	CASSFDGRAMDEQFF	TGTGCCAGCAGCTTTGACGGGAGGGCCATGGATGAGCAGTTCTTC